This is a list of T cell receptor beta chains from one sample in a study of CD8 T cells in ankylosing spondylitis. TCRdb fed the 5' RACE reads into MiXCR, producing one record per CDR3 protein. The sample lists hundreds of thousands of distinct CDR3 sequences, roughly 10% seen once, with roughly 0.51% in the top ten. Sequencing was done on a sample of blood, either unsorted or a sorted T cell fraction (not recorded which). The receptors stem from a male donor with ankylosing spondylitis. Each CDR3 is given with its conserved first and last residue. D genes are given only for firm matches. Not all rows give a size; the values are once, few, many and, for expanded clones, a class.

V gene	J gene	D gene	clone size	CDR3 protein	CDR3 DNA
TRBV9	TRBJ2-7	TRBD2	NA	CASSVGETSAVRVF	TGTGCCAGCAGCGTAGGCGAGACTAGCGCCGTGCGGGTCTTC
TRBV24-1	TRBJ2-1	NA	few	CATKKSEVNEQFF	TGTGCCACCAAGAAAAGTGAAGTGAATGAGCAGTTCTTC
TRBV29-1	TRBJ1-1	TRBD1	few	CSVEGRTGGMEAFF	TGCAGCGTTGAAGGGCGGACAGGGGGTATGGAAGCTTTCTTT
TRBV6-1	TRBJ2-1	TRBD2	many	CASSRSSSGRYNEQFF	TGTGCCAGCAGTAGAAGCTCTAGCGGGAGATACAATGAGCAGTTCTTC
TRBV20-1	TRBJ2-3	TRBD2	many	CSAEAGVTQYF	TGCAGTGCTGAGGCGGGAGTTACGCAGTATTTT
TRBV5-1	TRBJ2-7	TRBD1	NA	CASSLRDRRSEQYF	TGCGCCAGCAGCTTGCGGGACAGGCGATCCGAGCAGTACTTC
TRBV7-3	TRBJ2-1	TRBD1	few	CASSSQGATYNEQFF	TGTGCCAGCAGCTCACAGGGGGCAACCTACAATGAGCAGTTCTTC
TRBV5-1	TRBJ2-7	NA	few	CASSLSASEVYEQYF	TGCGCCAGCAGCTTGTCGGCCAGCGAGGTCTACGAGCAGTACTTC
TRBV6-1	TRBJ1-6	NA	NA	CASILTSGNSPLHF	TGTGCCAGCATCCTCACCTCCGGGAATTCACCCCTCCACTTT
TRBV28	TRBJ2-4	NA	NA	CASTPAGRNIQYF	TGTGCCAGCACGCCGGCGGGAAGGAACATTCAGTACTTC
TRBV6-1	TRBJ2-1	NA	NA	CASSDWAYNEQFF	TGTGCCAGCAGTGATTGGGCTTACAATGAGCAGTTCTTC
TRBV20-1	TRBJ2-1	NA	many	CSVAGGAYNEQFF	TGCAGTGTCGCCGGGGGCGCCTACAATGAGCAGTTCTTC
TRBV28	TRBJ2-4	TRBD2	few	CASSPPASGTNIQYF	TGTGCCAGCAGTCCGCCGGCTAGCGGGACTAACATTCAGTACTTC
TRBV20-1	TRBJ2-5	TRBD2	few	CSARGGLAGAETQYF	TGCAGTGCTAGAGGCGGACTAGCGGGAGCAGAGACCCAGTACTTC
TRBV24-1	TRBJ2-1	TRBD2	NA	CATSGAGERHEQFF	TGTGCCACCAGTGGAGCGGGGGAAAGGCATGAGCAGTTCTTC
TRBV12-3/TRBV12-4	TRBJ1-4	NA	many	CASSKHESREKLFF	TGTGCCAGCAGCAAACACGAAAGTCGTGAAAAACTGTTTTTT
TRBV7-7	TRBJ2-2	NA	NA	CASSLGSEWAGTGELFF	TGTGCTAGCAGCTTAGGCTCCGAGTGGGCAGGCACCGGGGAGCTGTTTTTT
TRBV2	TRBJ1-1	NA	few	CASSGGNTEAFF	TGTGCCAGCAGTGGCGGGAACACTGAAGCTTTCTTT
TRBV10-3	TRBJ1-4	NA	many	CAIRPQGKEGKLFF	TGTGCCATCAGGCCACAGGGAAAGGAGGGGAAACTGTTTTTT
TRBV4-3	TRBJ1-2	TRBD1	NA	CASSQMDRVGSYTF	TGCGCCAGCAGCCAAATGGACAGGGTAGGGAGCTACACCTTC
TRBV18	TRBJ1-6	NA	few	CASSNSRDENSPLHF	TGTGCCAGCTCAAACAGCCGGGACGAAAATTCACCCCTCCACTTT